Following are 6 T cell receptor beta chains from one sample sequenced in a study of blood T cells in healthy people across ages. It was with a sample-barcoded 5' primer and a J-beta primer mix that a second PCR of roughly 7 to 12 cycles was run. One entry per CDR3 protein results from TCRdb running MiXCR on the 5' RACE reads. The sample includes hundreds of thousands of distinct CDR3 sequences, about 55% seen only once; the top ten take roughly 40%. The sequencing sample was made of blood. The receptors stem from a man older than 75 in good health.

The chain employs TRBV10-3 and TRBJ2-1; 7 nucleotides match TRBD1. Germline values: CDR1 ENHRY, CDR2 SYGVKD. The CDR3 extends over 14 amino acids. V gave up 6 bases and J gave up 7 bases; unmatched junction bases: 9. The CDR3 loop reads CAIRFESGGNEQFF. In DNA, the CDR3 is TGTGCCATCAGATTCGAGTCAGGGGGAAATGAGCAGTTCTTC.

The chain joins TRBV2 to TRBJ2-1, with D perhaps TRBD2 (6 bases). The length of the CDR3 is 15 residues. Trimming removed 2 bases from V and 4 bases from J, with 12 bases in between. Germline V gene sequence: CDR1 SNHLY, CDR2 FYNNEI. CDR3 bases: TGTGCCAGCAGTGAACTGTGGACTACGTACAATGAGCAGTTCTTC. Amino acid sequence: CASSELWTTYNEQFF.

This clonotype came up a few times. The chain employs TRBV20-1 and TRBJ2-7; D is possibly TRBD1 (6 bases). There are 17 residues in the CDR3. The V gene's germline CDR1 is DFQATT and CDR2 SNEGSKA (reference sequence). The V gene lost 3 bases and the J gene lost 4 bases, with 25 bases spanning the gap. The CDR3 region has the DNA TGCAGTGCTAGGCCGCCAGGGGAAAGCCAGAGATTGTACGAGCAGTACTTC. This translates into CSARPPGESQRLYEQYF.

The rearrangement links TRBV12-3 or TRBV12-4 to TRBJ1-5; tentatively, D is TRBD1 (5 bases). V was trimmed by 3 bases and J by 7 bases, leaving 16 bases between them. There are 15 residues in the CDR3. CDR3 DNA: TGTGCCAGCAGTTTGGGGGGGACCCGGGAACAGCCCCAGCATTTT. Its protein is CASSLGGTREQPQHF.

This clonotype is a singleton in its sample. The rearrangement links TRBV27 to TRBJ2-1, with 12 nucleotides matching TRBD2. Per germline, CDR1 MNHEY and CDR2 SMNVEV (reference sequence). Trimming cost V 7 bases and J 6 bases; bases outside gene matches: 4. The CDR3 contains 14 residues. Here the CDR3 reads CASKLAGGPNEQFF. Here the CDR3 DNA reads TGTGCCAGCAAACTAGCGGGAGGACCCAATGAGCAGTTCTTC.

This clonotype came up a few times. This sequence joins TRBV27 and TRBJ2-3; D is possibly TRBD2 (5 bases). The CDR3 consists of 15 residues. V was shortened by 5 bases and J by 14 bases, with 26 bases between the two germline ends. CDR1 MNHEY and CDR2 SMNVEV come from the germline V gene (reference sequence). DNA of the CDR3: TGTGCCAGCAGTCCCCTCGCAGGCGGGCACAGATACGCGTATTTT. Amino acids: CASSPLAGGHRYAYF.